A selection of T cell receptor beta chains follows, all from one sample in a study of regulatory T cells in long-lasting Graves disease. From the multiplex PCR reads, TCRdb called clonotypes with MiXCR, one entry per CDR3 protein. The sample has over 650,000 distinct CDR3 sequences, approximately 29% seen once. The input for sequencing was peripheral blood mononuclear cells (PBMCs), taken when the disease was refractory, from a patient treated with antithyroid drugs. These receptors all stem from a female donor with Graves disease. Each CDR3 is given with its conserved first and last residue. Fields, in order: D gene, V gene, J gene, clone size, CDR3 protein, CDR3 DNA. D genes are given only for firm matches. Clone size is shown for a subset of rows, as once, few, many or a class of expanded clone.

TRBD2	TRBV11-1	TRBJ2-7	NA	CASSSVGPLAGFNEQYF	TGTGCCAGCAGCTCCGTCGGGCCACTAGCGGGATTCAACGAGCAGTACTTC
NA	TRBV6-1	TRBJ2-7	few	CASSEGSTLQYF	TGTGCCAGCAGTGAAGGTTCTACACTGCAGTACTTC
TRBD2	TRBV2	TRBJ2-3	NA	CASIPRESRTDTQYF	TGTGCCAGCATTCCGCGGGAGTCGAGGACAGATACGCAGTATTTT
NA	TRBV6-1	TRBJ1-5	few	CASRSDPPGNNQPQHF	TGTGCCAGCAGATCGGACCCCCCGGGTAATAATCAGCCCCAGCATTTT
TRBD1	TRBV6-5	TRBJ1-5	few	CASSYRDRVGTHSNQPQHF	TGTGCCAGCAGTTACCGGGACAGGGTGGGAACCCATAGCAATCAGCCCCAGCATTTT
TRBD1	TRBV30	TRBJ1-5	NA	CAWSVGTGDQQPQHF	TGTGCCTGGAGTGTAGGGACAGGAGATCAGCAGCCCCAGCATTTT
NA	TRBV20-1	TRBJ1-5	few	CSAREAYSNQPQHF	TGCAGTGCTAGAGAAGCTTATAGCAATCAGCCCCAGCATTTT
NA	TRBV19	TRBJ1-5	NA	CASSIVLNPARVANQPQHF	TGTGCCAGTAGTATAGTTCTGAACCCCGCTCGGGTTGCCAATCAGCCCCAGCATTTT
TRBD1	TRBV2	TRBJ1-2	many	CASSPDRDNGYTF	TGTGCCAGCAGTCCAGACAGGGACAATGGCTACACCTTC
NA	TRBV3-1	TRBJ2-1	NA	CASSQFQKGNEQFF	TGTGCCAGCAGCCAGTTCCAGAAAGGGAATGAGCAGTTCTTC
NA	TRBV5-4	TRBJ1-1	NA	CASSLVGEMNTEAFF	TGTGCCAGCAGCTTGGTAGGGGAGATGAACACTGAAGCTTTCTTT
TRBD2	TRBV15	TRBJ2-5	few	CATSSHNREGPLETQYF	TGTGCCACCAGCAGTCATAACCGGGAGGGCCCCTTGGAGACCCAGTACTTC
NA	TRBV9	TRBJ1-1	NA	CASSVGGVNTEAFF	TGCGCCAGCAGCGTGGGGGGCGTGAACACTGAAGCTTTCTTT
NA	TRBV5-1	TRBJ1-1	NA	CASSLSKRDTEAFF	TGCGCCAGCAGCCTAAGCAAGCGGGACACTGAAGCTTTCTTT
NA	TRBV28	TRBJ1-6	NA	CASSYGGLGSYNSPLHF	TGTGCCAGCAGTTACGGGGGCCTTGGGTCCTATAATTCACCCCTCCACTTT
NA	TRBV7-2	TRBJ1-1	NA	CASSFPPGQLNTEAFF	TGTGCCAGCAGCTTCCCCCCGGGACAATTAAACACTGAAGCTTTCTTT
TRBD2	TRBV20-1	TRBJ2-1	NA	CSARDLVAGYNEQFF	TGCAGTGCTAGAGATTTGGTAGCGGGCTACAATGAGCAGTTCTTC
NA	TRBV15	TRBJ2-1	NA	CATSAQLAGSYNEQFF	TGTGCCACCAGCGCCCAACTAGCCGGCTCCTACAATGAGCAGTTCTTC
NA	TRBV15	TRBJ2-1	few	CATTKRKANEQFF	TGTGCCACCACCAAGAGGAAGGCGAATGAGCAGTTCTTC
NA	TRBV29-1	TRBJ1-2	NA	CSVEDPAGTYYGYTF	TGCAGCGTTGAAGATCCTGCAGGGACTTACTATGGCTACACCTTC
TRBD1	TRBV9	TRBJ1-1	many	CASSPGQTNTEAFF	TGTGCCAGCAGCCCGGGACAGACGAACACTGAAGCTTTCTTT
TRBD1	TRBV28	TRBJ1-5	NA	CASRKQGGVSNQPQHF	TGTGCCAGCAGAAAACAGGGGGGAGTAAGCAATCAGCCCCAGCATTTT
TRBD2	TRBV20-1	TRBJ2-4	NA	CSATPLREEGNIQYF	TGCAGTGCCACTCCCTTGCGGGAGGAAGGAAACATTCAGTACTTC
TRBD2	TRBV20-1	TRBJ2-7	many	CSATSGTSYEQYF	TGCAGTGCTACTAGCGGGACGTCCTACGAGCAGTACTTC
NA	TRBV19	TRBJ1-1	NA	CASSITDNTEAFF	TGTGCCAGTAGTATTACCGACAACACTGAAGCTTTCTTT
NA	TRBV19	TRBJ2-7	NA	CASSMRAPSSYEQYF	TGTGCCAGTAGTATGAGGGCGCCTAGCTCCTACGAGCAGTACTTC
NA	TRBV27	TRBJ1-5	NA	CASSLGPTNNQPQHF	TGTGCCAGCAGTTTGGGACCGACGAACAATCAGCCCCAGCATTTT
NA	TRBV6-5	TRBJ1-4	few	CASSSTHGVNEKLFF	TGTGCCAGCAGTTCTACCCACGGGGTTAATGAAAAACTGTTTTTT
NA	TRBV11-2	TRBJ1-2	few	CASSNRYGYTF	TGTGCCAGCAGTAACCGCTATGGCTACACCTTC
TRBD2	TRBV20-1	TRBJ2-7	few	CSARVSSGSPYEQYF	TGCAGTGCTAGAGTGTCTAGCGGATCACCCTACGAGCAGTACTTC
NA	TRBV10-3	TRBJ1-6	NA	CAISESSQGESPLHF	TGTGCCATCAGTGAGTCGAGTCAGGGTGAATCACCCCTCCACTTT
NA	TRBV10-3	TRBJ1-1	NA	CAISDPALGQNQGGNTEAFF	TGTGCCATCAGTGACCCCGCCCTCGGACAAAACCAGGGAGGGAACACTGAAGCTTTCTTT
NA	TRBV12-3/TRBV12-4	TRBJ1-1	once	CASSQALLNTEAFF	TGTGCCAGCAGCCAAGCACTTCTGAACACTGAAGCTTTCTTT
NA	TRBV29-1	TRBJ2-5	few	CSVGRAGGETQYF	TGCAGCGTTGGGAGGGCCGGCGGAGAGACCCAGTACTTC
TRBD2	TRBV30	TRBJ2-2	NA	CAWSARTSGRGGELFF	TGTGCCTGGAGTGCGAGGACTAGCGGGAGAGGCGGGGAGCTGTTTTTT
NA	TRBV19	TRBJ1-2	few	CASSIVGDGYTF	TGTGCCAGTAGTATAGTAGGGGACGGCTACACCTTC
TRBD2	TRBV5-4	TRBJ2-7	NA	CASRGTSLFEQYF	TGTGCCAGCAGAGGGACTAGTCTTTTCGAGCAGTACTTC
TRBD2	TRBV30	TRBJ2-1	NA	CAWSGGSSYNEQFF	TGTGCCTGGTCTGGCGGGAGTTCCTACAATGAGCAGTTCTTC
NA	TRBV5-1	TRBJ1-1	NA	CASSLAGAGDTEAFF	TGCGCCAGCAGCTTGGCCGGGGCTGGGGACACTGAAGCTTTCTTT
TRBD1	TRBV30	TRBJ1-4	few	CAWNLGQVNEKLFF	TGTGCCTGGAACCTGGGACAGGTTAATGAAAAACTGTTTTTT
NA	TRBV19	TRBJ1-5	NA	CARIRNEASNQPQHF	TGTGCCAGGATTCGGAACGAGGCGAGCAATCAGCCCCAGCATTTT
NA	TRBV19	TRBJ1-2	NA	CASTLGYGYTF	TGTGCCAGTACCTTGGGATATGGCTACACCTTC
TRBD2	TRBV20-1	TRBJ2-3	few	CSALAGGTDTQYF	TGCAGTGCCCTAGCGGGAGGCACAGATACGCAGTATTTT
TRBD1	TRBV10-3	TRBJ1-1	NA	CAISGATGGNTEAFF	TGTGCCATCAGTGGGGCGACAGGGGGTAACACTGAAGCTTTCTTT
NA	TRBV12-3/TRBV12-4	TRBJ2-7	NA	CASSLGDSERDYEQYF	TGTGCCAGCAGTTTAGGGGATAGCGAGCGAGATTACGAGCAGTACTTC
NA	TRBV2	TRBJ2-7	many	CASSVRGTLGF	TGTGCCAGCAGTGTCAGGGGAACACTCGGCTTC
NA	TRBV7-2	TRBJ1-2	many	CASSSVGTTYGYTF	TGTGCCAGCAGCTCAGTAGGGACGACCTATGGCTACACCTTC
NA	TRBV9	TRBJ2-1	NA	CASSGYEIGEQFF	TGTGCCAGCAGCGGCTACGAGATTGGTGAGCAGTTCTTC
TRBD2	TRBV19	TRBJ2-5	NA	CASSIVAGVAETQYF	TGTGCCAGTAGTATTGTAGCGGGAGTAGCAGAGACCCAGTACTTC
NA	TRBV6-2/TRBV6-3	TRBJ1-2	few	CASSYAGRWDGYTF	TGTGCCAGCAGTTACGCAGGGAGGTGGGATGGCTACACCTTC
NA	TRBV28	TRBJ1-6	few	CASSLPQPGESSPLHF	TGTGCCAGCAGCCTTCCCCAGCCAGGGGAGTCTTCACCCCTCCACTTT
NA	TRBV3-1	TRBJ1-2	NA	CASSQERGGYGYTF	TGTGCCAGCAGCCAAGAAAGGGGAGGATATGGCTACACCTTC
NA	TRBV5-1	TRBJ1-5	NA	CASSKDPETPQHF	TGCGCCAGCAGCAAAGATCCCGAAACCCCCCAGCATTTT
TRBD1	TRBV24-1	TRBJ1-1	many	CATSDVKRTETSGGTEAFF	TGTGCCACCAGTGATGTGAAGAGGACTGAAACCTCAGGGGGCACTGAAGCTTTCTTT
NA	TRBV6-1	TRBJ2-5	many	CASRPAGWGETQYF	TGTGCCAGCAGACCAGCGGGTTGGGGTGAGACCCAGTACTTC